This TCR beta chain was recovered during a study of OX40 agonist ivuxolimab in advanced cancers. Study background: Six ivuxolimab dose levels, 0.01 to 10 mg/kg, were given intravenously every 2 weeks.

Data came from immunoSEQ multiplex PCR; TCRdb stores just in-frame clones and leaves some out. The repertoire has about 30,000 clones, roughly 83% of them found once; the top ten carry over 12%. It was autoimmune disease history or systemic immunosuppression that excluded patients. V was clipped by 5 bases and J by 8 bases; unmatched bases: 4. This CDR3 spans 15 amino acids. The V gene's germline CDR1 is SEHNR and CDR2 FQNEAQ (reference sequence). The gene calls are TRBV7-9 and TRBJ2-1; 15 bases map to TRBD2. The sequence was collected from an adult with an advanced solid tumor such as melanoma, head and neck, liver or kidney cancer. The sample was CD4+ or CD8+ T cells sorted from blood, taken in a trial of the OX40 agonist ivuxolimab. This CDR3 is CASSHGLAGGYEQFF. In nucleotides, the CDR3 is TGTGCCAGCAGCCATGGACTAGCGGGGGGGTATGAGCAGTTCTTC.